This T cell receptor (beta chain) was found in a study of CD4 T cells in relation to SARS-CoV-2 and coronaviruses. On the study more broadly: The HLA restriction of the shared crossreactive spike epitopes was mapped.

Notes on the study in general: Culture-expanded clones reflect memory recall rather than primary priming during culture.

Turning to this clone: The target antigen is unknown.

This CDR3 is 14 amino acids long. With 1 base removed from V and 0 bases from J, the gap between germline ends came to 6 bases. Germline lookup yields CDR1 SGHTA and CDR2 FQGNSA. CD4+ T cells from unexposed donors were obtained before the COVID-19 pandemic (2011-2018). The repertoire was sequenced with immunoSEQ multiplex PCR; TCRdb's copy has only in-frame clones and lacks some. The sample records 68,000 or so clones, more than 80% being singletons. Material: naive CD4+ T cells from PBMCs. Subset described: naive CD4+ T cells isolated by negative enrichment. The V call is TRBV7-2, the J call TRBJ2-5; no definite D call. The receptor's source is a human donor in good health. The CDR3 nucleotides read TGTGCCAGCAGCTTAGACCGGAACCAAGAGACCCAGTACTTC. This gives the protein CASSLDRNQETQYF.